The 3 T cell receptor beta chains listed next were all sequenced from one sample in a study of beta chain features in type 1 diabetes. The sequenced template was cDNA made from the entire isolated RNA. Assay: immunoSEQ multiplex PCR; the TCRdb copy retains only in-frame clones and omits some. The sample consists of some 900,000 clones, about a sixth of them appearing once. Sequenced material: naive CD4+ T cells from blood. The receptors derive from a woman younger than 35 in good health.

For the CDR3, the DNA is TGTGCCAGCAGCTTCGGGACAGGGAACGGTCAGCCCCAGCATTTT. This translates into CASSFGTGNGQPQHF. The V and J genes are TRBV7-9 and TRBJ1-5; TRBD1 aligns across 9 bases. The CDR3 sequence is 15 residues long. The germline V gene encodes CDR1 SEHNR and CDR2 FQNEAQ (reference sequence). J lost 6 bases, V lost 3 bases, and 6 bases had no gene match. Drawing the rest from reference TRBV7-9 and TRBJ1-5, the complete variable domain is DTGVSQNPRHKITKRGQNVTFRCDPISEHNRLYWYRQTLGQGPEFLTYFQNEAQLEKSRLLSDRFSAERPKGSFSTLEIQRTEQGDSAMYLCASSFGTGNGQPQHFGDGTRLSIL.

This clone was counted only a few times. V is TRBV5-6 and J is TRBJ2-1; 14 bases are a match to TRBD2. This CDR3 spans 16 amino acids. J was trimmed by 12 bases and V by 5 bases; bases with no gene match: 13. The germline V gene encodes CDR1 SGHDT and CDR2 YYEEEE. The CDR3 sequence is CASSGLAGGGDTLQFF. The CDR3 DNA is TGTGCCAGCAGTGGACTAGCGGGAGGAGGGGACACATTGCAGTTCTTC.

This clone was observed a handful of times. CDR3 DNA: TGTGCCACGAACCGGATGTTTGGCAATCAGCCCCAGCATTTT. Amino acids: CATNRMFGNQPQHF. The chain uses TRBV28 and TRBJ1-5; D gene ambiguous. CDR3 length: 14 residues. Germline V gene sequence: CDR1 MDHEN, CDR2 SYDVKM. The germline V and J ends were trimmed by 10 bases and 2 bases, with 15 bases remaining between them.